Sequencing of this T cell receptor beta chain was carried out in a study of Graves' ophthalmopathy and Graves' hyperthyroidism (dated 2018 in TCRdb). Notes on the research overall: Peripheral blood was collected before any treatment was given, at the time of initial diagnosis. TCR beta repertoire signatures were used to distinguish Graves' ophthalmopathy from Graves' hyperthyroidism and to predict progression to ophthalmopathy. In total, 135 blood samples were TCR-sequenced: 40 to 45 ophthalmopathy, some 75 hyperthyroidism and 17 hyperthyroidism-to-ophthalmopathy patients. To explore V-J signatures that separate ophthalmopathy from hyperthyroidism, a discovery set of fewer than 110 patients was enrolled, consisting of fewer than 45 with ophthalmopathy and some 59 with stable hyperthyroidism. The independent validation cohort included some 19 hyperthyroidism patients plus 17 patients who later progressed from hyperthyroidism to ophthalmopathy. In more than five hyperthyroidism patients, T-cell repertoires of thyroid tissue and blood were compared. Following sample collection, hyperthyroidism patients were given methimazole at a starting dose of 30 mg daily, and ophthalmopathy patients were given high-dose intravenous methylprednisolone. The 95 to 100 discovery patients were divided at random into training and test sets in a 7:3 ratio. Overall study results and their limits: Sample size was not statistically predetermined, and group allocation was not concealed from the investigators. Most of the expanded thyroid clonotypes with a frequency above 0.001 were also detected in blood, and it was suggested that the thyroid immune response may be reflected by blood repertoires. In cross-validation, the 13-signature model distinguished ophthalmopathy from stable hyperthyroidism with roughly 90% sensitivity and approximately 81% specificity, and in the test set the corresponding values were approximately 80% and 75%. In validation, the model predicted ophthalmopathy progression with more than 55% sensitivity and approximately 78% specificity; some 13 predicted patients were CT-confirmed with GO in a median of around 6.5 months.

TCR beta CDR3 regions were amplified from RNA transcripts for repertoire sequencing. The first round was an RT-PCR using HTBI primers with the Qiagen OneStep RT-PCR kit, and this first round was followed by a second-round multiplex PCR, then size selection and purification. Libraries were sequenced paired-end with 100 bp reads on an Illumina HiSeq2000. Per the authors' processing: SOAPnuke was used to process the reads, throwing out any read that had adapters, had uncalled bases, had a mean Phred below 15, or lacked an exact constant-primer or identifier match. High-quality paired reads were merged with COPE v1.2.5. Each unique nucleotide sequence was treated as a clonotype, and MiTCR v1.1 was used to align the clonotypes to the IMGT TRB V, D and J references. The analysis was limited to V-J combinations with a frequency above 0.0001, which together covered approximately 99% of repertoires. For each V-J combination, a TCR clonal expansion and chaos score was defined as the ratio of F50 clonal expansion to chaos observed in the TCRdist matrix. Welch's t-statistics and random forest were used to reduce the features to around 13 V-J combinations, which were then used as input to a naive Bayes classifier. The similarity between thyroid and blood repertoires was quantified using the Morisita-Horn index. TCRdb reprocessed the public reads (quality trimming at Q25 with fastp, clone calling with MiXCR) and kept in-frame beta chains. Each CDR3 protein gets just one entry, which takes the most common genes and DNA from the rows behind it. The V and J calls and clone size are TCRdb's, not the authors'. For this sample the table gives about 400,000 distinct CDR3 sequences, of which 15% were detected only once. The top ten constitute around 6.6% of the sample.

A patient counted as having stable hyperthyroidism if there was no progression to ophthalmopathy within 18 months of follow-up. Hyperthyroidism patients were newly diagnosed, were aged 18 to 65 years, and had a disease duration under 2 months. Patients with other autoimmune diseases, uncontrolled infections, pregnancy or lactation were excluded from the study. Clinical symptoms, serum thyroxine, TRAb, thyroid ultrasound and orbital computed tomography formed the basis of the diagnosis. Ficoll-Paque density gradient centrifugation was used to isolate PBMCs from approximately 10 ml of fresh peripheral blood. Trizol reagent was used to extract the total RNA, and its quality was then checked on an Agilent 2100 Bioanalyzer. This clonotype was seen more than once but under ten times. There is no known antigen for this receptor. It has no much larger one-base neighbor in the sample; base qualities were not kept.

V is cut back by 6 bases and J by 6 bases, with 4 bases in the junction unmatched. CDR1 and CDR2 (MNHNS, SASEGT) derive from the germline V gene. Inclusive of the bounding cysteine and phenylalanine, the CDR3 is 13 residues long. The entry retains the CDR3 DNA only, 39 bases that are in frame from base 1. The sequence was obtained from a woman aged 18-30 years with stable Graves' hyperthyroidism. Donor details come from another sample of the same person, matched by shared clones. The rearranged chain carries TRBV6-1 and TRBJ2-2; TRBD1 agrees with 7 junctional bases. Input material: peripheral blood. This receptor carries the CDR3 CASRETGAGELFF. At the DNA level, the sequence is TGTGCCAGCAGGGAAACAGGGGCCGGGGAGCTGTTTTTT.